The subject of this entry is one T cell receptor beta chain. The antigen is unknown. This sample is part of a study of STAT5B mutations in CD4+ large granular lymphocyte leukemia. Overall study results and limits: Compared with healthy controls (2/35), patient top clones favored TRBV06 (8/27).

Germline CDR1 and CDR2: SGDLS and YYNGEE. This CDR3 contains 13 residues. Trimming left V 4 bases short and J 7 bases short, with 14 bases between. This was a survey-level run. Repertoires were generated with immunoSEQ multiplex PCR, while TCRdb's copy carries only in-frame clones and drops some. The sample lists 30,000 to 40,000 clones, 88% seen once, with about 0.91% in the top ten. The chain couples TRBV9 to TRBJ1-1; possibly TRBD1 for D (5 bases). Sequencing input: CD4+ T cells from blood buffy coats. This receptor was taken from a human donor in good health. The CDR3 DNA sequence: TGTGCCAGCAGCAGTTACCTGACAGATGAAGCTTTCTTT. This sequence encodes CASSSYLTDEAFF.